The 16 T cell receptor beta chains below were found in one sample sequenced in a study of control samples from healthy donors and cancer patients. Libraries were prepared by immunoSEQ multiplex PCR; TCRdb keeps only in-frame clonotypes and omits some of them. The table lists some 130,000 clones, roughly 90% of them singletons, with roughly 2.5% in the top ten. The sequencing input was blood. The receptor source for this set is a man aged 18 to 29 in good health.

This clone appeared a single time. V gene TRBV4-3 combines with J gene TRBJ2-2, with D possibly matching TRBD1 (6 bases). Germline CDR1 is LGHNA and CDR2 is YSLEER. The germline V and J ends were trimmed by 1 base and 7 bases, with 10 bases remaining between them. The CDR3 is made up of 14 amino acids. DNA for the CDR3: TGCGCCAGCAGCCAAGGGCAGGGGAACGGGGAGCTGTTTTTT. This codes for CASSQGQGNGELFF.

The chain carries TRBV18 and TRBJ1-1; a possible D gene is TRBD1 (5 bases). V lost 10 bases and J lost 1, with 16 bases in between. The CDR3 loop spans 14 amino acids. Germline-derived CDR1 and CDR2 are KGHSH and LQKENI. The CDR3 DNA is TGTGCCACCCAGGTGGCAGGGAGGAACACTGAAGCTTTCTTT. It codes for CATQVAGRNTEAFF. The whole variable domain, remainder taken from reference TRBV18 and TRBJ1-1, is NAGVMQNPRHLVRRRGQEARLRCSPMKGHSHVYWYRQLPEEGLKFMVYLQKENIIDESGMPKERFSAEFPKEGPSILRIQQVVRGDSAAYFCATQVAGRNTEAFFGQGTRLTVV.

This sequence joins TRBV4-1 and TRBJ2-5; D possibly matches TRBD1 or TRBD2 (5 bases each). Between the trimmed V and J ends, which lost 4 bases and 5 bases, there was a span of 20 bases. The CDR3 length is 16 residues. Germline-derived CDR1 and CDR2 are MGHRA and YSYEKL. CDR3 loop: CASSPSGTLELETQYF. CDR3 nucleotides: TGCGCCAGCAGCCCGTCCGGGACCCTAGAGCTTGAGACCCAGTACTTC.

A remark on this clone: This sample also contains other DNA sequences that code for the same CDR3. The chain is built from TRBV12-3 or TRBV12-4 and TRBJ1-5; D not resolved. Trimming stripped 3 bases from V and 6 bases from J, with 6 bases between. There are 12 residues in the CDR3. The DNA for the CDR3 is TGTGCCAGCAGTTTTTCGGGTCAGCCCCAGCATTTT. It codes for CASSFSGQPQHF.

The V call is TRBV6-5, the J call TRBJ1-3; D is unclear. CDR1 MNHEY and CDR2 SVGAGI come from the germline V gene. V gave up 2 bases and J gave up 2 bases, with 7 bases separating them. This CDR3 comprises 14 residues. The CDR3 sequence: CASSYREAGNTIYF. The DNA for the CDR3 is TGTGCCAGCAGTTACAGGGAGGCTGGAAACACCATATATTTT.

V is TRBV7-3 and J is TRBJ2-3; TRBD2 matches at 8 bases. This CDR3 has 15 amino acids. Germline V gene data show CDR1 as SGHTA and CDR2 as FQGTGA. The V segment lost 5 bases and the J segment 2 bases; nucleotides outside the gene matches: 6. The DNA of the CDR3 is TGTGCCAGCAGCGTGAGCGGGGGCGTCACAGATACGCAGTATTTT. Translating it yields CASSVSGGVTDTQYF.

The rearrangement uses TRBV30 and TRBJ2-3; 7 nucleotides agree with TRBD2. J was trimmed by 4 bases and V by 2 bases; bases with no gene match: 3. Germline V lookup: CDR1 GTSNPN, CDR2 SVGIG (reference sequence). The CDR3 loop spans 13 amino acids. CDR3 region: CAWSWGGADTQYF. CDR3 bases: TGTGCCTGGAGTTGGGGGGGGGCAGATACGCAGTATTTT.

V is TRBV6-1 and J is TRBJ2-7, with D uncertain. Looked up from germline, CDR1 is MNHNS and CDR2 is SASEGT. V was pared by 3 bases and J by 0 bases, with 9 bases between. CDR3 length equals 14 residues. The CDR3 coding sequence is TGTGCCAGCAGTGAGCGGTCGGTCTCCTACGAGCAGTACGTC. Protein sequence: CASSERSVSYEQYV.

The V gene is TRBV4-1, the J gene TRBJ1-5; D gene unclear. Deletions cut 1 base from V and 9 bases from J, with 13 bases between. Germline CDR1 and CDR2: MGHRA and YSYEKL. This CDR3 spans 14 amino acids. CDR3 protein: CASSQAPVVWPQHF. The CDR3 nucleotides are TGCGCCAGCAGCCAAGCCCCCGTCGTCTGGCCCCAGCATTTT.

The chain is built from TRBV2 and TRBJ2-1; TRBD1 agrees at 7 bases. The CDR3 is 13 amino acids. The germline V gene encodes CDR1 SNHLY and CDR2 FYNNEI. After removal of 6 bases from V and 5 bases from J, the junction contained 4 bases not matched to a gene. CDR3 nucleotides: TGTGCCAGCAGGGGGACAGACAACAATGAGCAGTTCTTC. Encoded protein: CASRGTDNNEQFF.

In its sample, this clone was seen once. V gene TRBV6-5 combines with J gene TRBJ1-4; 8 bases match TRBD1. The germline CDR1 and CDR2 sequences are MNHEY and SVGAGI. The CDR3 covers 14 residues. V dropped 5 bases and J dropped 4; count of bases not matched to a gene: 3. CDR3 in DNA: TGTGCCAGCAGTACAGGGGGAAATAATGAAAAACTGTTTTTT. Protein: CASSTGGNNEKLFF.

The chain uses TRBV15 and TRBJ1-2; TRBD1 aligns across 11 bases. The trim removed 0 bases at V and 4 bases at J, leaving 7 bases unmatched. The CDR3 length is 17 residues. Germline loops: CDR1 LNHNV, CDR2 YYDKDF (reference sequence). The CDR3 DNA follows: TGTGCCACCAGCAGAGATGGTTGGGGACAGGGGGGCTATGGCTACACCTTC. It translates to CATSRDGWGQGGYGYTF.

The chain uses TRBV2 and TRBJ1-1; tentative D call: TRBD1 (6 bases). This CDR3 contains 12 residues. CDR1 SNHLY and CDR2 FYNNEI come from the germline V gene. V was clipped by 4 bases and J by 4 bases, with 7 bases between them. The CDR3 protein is CASSAGATEAFF. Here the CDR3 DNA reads TGTGCCAGCAGTGCAGGGGCCACTGAAGCTTTCTTT.

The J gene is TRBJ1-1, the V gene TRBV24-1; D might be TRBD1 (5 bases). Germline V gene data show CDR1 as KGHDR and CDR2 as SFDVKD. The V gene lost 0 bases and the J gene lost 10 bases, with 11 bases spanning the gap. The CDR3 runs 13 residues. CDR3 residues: CATSDLRGGRAFF. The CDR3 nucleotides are TGTGCCACCAGTGATTTGCGCGGGGGTAGAGCTTTCTTT.

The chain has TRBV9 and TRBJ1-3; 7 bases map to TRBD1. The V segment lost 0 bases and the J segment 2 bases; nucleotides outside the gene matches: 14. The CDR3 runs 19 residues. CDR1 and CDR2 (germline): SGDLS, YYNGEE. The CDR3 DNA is TGTGCCAGCAGCGTAGATGGAGGGGGCCGAGGTGGCGCTGGAAACACCATATATTTT. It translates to CASSVDGGGRGGAGNTIYF.

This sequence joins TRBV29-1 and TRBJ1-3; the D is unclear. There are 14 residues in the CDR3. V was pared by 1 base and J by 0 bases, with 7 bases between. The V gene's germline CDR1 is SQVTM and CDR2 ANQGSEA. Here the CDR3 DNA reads TGCAGCGTTGAAGGGTTATCCTCTGGAAACACCATATATTTT. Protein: CSVEGLSSGNTIYF.